The 9 T cell receptor beta chains below all came from one sample that was sequenced in a study of blood T cell repertoires in COVID-19. This table comes from immunoSEQ multiplex PCR, and its TCRdb copy is limited to in-frame clones, with some not included. The sample shows almost 250,000 clones, about 89% of them seen only once. The specimen sequenced was peripheral blood. The receptors here all came from a woman aged 55 to 70 who had recovered from COVID-19.

This rearrangement joins TRBV10-3 to TRBJ1-5; the D gene is possibly TRBD1 (6 bases). V was clipped by 8 bases and J by 3 bases, with 8 bases between them. The germline gives CDR1 ENHRY, CDR2 SYGVKD. The CDR3 covers 12 residues. CDR3 protein: CAIGTFNQPQHF. The CDR3 DNA follows: TGTGCCATCGGGACATTCAATCAGCCCCAGCATTTT.

The chain employs TRBV4-3 and TRBJ2-1; tentative D call: TRBD2 (5 bases). CDR3 length: 15 residues. Germline CDR1 LGHNA, CDR2 YSLEER. V gave up 6 bases and J gave up 1 base, with 13 bases separating them. CDR3 in DNA: TGCGCCAGCAGTCGCGCGGGCGGATCCTACAATGAGCAGTTCTTC. Protein product: CASSRAGGSYNEQFF.

In its sample, this clone was seen once. The rearrangement links TRBV19 to TRBJ2-3, with 9 nucleotides matching TRBD1. The CDR3 consists of 15 residues. The V gene end was trimmed by 1 base and the J gene end by 2 bases; junction bases not matched to a gene: 1. CDR1 is LNHDA and CDR2 is SQIVND in the germline V gene (reference sequence). Here the CDR3 DNA reads TGTGCCAGTAGTATAGCACAGGGGGCCACAGATACGCAGTATTTT. Protein product: CASSIAQGATDTQYF.

This chain uses TRBV5-1 with TRBJ1-1, with D uncertain. CDR1 SGHRS and CDR2 YFSETQ come from the germline V gene. Between the trimmed V and J ends, which lost 1 base and 8 bases, there was a span of 15 bases. The CDR3 covers 14 residues. In DNA form, the CDR3 reads TGCGCCAGCAGCTTGCGGCTCCTCGGGTCCGAAGCTTTCTTT. It yields the protein CASSLRLLGSEAFF.

This chain uses TRBV19 with TRBJ2-2; TRBD2 is a possible D gene (5 bases). CDR1 is LNHDA and CDR2 is SQIVND in the germline V gene (reference sequence). The ends were cut back, 5 bases at V and 0 bases at J, with 7 bases in the middle. This CDR3 is built from 14 residues. The CDR3 DNA follows: TGTGCCAGTAGTGGGAGAGCGAACACCGGGGAGCTGTTTTTT. The encoded protein is CASSGRANTGELFF.

V usage is TRBV9 and J usage is TRBJ2-7, with TRBD1 matching 9 bases. Trimming took 4 bases from V and 6 from J; bases not matched to a gene: 14. Per germline, CDR1 SGDLS and CDR2 YYNGEE. The CDR3 sequence is 16 residues long. The CDR3 is CASSPGGSQGAVEQYF. In DNA form, the CDR3 reads TGTGCCAGCAGCCCTGGGGGCTCACAGGGGGCGGTCGAGCAGTACTTC.

This sequence joins TRBV5-4 and TRBJ2-7; 11 nucleotides match TRBD1. After removal of 3 bases from V and 6 bases from J, the junction contained 5 bases not matched to a gene. Germline V gene sequence: CDR1 SGHNT, CDR2 YYREEE (reference sequence). The CDR3 is 14 residues long. The CDR3 DNA reads TGTGCCAGCAGCTGGCGGGACAGGGGGGCCGAGCAGTACTTC. Translated, it gives CASSWRDRGAEQYF. Looking up the rest from reference TRBV5-4 and TRBJ2-7 gives the full variable domain: ETGVTQSPTHLIKTRGQQVTLRCSSQSGHNTVSWYQQALGQGPQFIFQYYREEENGRGNFPPRFSGLQFPNYSSELNVNALELDDSALYLCASSWRDRGAEQYFGPGTRLTVT.

The chain employs TRBV29-1 and TRBJ2-7, with TRBD1 matching over 8 bases. V was clipped by 7 bases and J by 2 bases; unmatched bases: 7. The CDR3 loop spans 13 amino acids. Germline V gene lookup returns CDR1 SQVTM and CDR2 ANQGSEA. The CDR3 DNA reads as TGCAGCGACCGACAGGGGTCCCCCTACGAGCAGTACTTC. Its protein is CSDRQGSPYEQYF.

The chain has TRBV20-1 and TRBJ2-2; TRBD2 matches 10 bases. V lost 3 bases to trimming and J lost 1 base; unmatched junction nucleotides: 8. The CDR3 has 17 residues. Germline CDR1 DFQATT, CDR2 SNEGSKA (reference sequence). The chain's CDR3 is CSASRVSGGQNTGELFF. In nucleotides, the CDR3 is TGCAGTGCTAGTCGGGTTAGCGGGGGGCAGAACACCGGGGAGCTGTTTTTT.